Included here is one TCR beta chain sequence, with context. Germline-derived CDR1 and CDR2 are SEHNR and FQNEAQ (reference sequence). This CDR3 comprises 16 residues. The V end lost 3 bases, the J end lost 4 bases, and 18 bases lay between the germline ends. The sample belongs to a study of blood T cell repertoires in COVID-19. As for the study in general: Acute and convalescent COVID-19 samples came from the United States, Italy and Spain. Sources were T cells, B-cell-depleted T cells, or PBMCs; the material itself was cDNA or gDNA.

Per the original methods: Counts of nucleated cells, estimated from reference gene primer amplification, were obtained. Profiled with immunoSEQ multiplex PCR; TCRdb holds only in-frame clones, not every one. The V and J calls and the clone size are those of that table, but D and trimming were determined from the DNA. The table lists under 450,000 clones, approximately 77% of them singletons. Sequencing was performed on peripheral blood. This TCR came from a human donor with acute or convalescent COVID-19. The donor label of this sample is uncertain. The chain links TRBV7-9 to TRBJ1-2; a weak D match, TRBD1 (5 bases). CDR3 DNA sequence: TGTGCCAGCAGCTTTGTCGACAGTAACCTGGTCTATGGCTACACCTTC. Its protein product is CASSFVDSNLVYGYTF.